Presented here are 10 T cell receptor beta chains from one specimen sequenced in a study of blood T cell repertoires in COVID-19. The data were produced by immunoSEQ multiplex PCR, yet TCRdb's version contains in-frame clones alone and is incomplete. The profile shows nearly 200,000 clones, just under 85% of them singletons. Sequenced input: peripheral blood. These receptors were taken from a man in his 60s with COVID-19, enrolled during active disease.

The V and J genes are TRBV19 and TRBJ1-5; TRBD1 matches 12 bases. This CDR3 is built from 18 residues. The trim removed 5 bases at V and 2 bases at J, leaving 10 bases unmatched. Germline V gives CDR1 LNHDA, CDR2 SQIVND (reference sequence). The CDR3 DNA follows: TGTGCCAGTAGTTCTAGGGGACAGGGGGCTCGAGGCAATCAGCCCCAGCATTTT. This encodes CASSSRGQGARGNQPQHF.

The chain joins TRBV6-5 to TRBJ1-5; 7 bases fit TRBD1. With V trimmed by 6 bases and J by 2 bases, 7 bases remained unmatched. The CDR3 totals 15 residues. Germline V gene sequence: CDR1 MNHEY, CDR2 SVGAGI. CDR3 amino acids: CASSSGGIGNQPQHF. CDR3 in DNA: TGTGCCAGCAGCTCAGGGGGAATTGGCAATCAGCCCCAGCATTTT.

The chain employs TRBV5-6 and TRBJ1-4; D unclear. Germline V gives CDR1 SGHDT, CDR2 YYEEEE. V lost 0 bases and J lost 5, with 11 bases in between. This CDR3 is built from 15 residues. CDR3 region: CASSLDPGSNEKLFF. The DNA for the CDR3 is TGTGCCAGCAGCTTGGACCCGGGTTCCAATGAAAAACTGTTTTTT.

The chain couples TRBV29-1 to TRBJ2-3; D is perhaps TRBD2 (5 bases). The CDR3 contains 13 residues. Per germline, CDR1 SQVTM and CDR2 ANQGSEA. Trimming took 3 bases from V and 3 from J, leaving 10 bases between them. Here the CDR3 DNA reads TGCAGCGTTGAGAGGGTAGGGACAGATACGCAGTATTTT. Translation: CSVERVGTDTQYF.

V gene TRBV27 combines with J gene TRBJ1-1, with D hard to call. The V gene's germline CDR1 is MNHEY and CDR2 SMNVEV (reference sequence). Between the trimmed V and J ends, which lost 4 bases and 1 base, there was a span of 7 bases. The CDR3 runs 13 residues. The CDR3 region is CASSSQENTEAFF. CDR3 in DNA: TGTGCCAGCAGTTCTCAGGAGAACACTGAAGCTTTCTTT.

The V gene is TRBV29-1, the J gene TRBJ2-5, with D tentatively TRBD2 (7 bases). V was pared by 4 bases and J by 3 bases, with 12 bases between. The CDR3 runs to 13 residues. CDR1 and CDR2 from the germline V gene are SQVTM and ANQGSEA. The CDR3 loop is CSVGLGGEETQYF. The CDR3 DNA reads TGCAGCGTTGGACTAGGGGGGGAAGAGACCCAGTACTTC.

This rearrangement joins TRBV5-6 to TRBJ1-4, with D uncertain. Germline CDR1 and CDR2: SGHDT and YYEEEE. The CDR3 covers 16 residues. V was cut by 0 bases and J by 0 bases, with 9 bases left in between. This CDR3 is CASSLGGLSTNEKLFF. The CDR3 DNA follows: TGTGCCAGCAGCTTGGGAGGGCTCTCAACTAATGAAAAACTGTTTTTT.

In DNA form, the CDR3 reads TGTGCCAGCAGCCGCCCAACTAGCGGGACGACTGGCCATGAGCAGTTCTTC. It is translated as CASSRPTSGTTGHEQFF. The chain recombines TRBV5-4 with TRBJ2-1; 10 bases agree with TRBD2. Germline-derived CDR1 and CDR2 are SGHNT and YYREEE (reference sequence). V shed 4 bases, J shed 8 bases, and the junction held 15 bases outside the gene matches. This CDR3 spans 17 amino acids. Using reference TRBV5-4 and TRBJ2-1 for the parts outside the CDR3, the full variable domain is ETGVTQSPTHLIKTRGQQVTLRCSSQSGHNTVSWYQQALGQGPQFIFQYYREEENGRGNFPPRFSGLQFPNYSSELNVNALELDDSALYLCASSRPTSGTTGHEQFFGPGTRLTVL.

The chain employs TRBV21-1 and TRBJ1-1. TRBV21-1 is an annotated pseudogene. The CDR3 spans 11 residues. The CDR3 nucleotides are TGTGCCAGCCTAGTTAACACTGAAGCTTTCTTT. Protein product: CASLVNTEAFF.

The genes are TRBV3-1 (or the pseudogene TRBV3-2) and TRBJ1-1, with D unclear. Trimming cost V 3 bases and J 6 bases, with 11 bases left between them. Germline values: CDR1 LGHDT, CDR2 YNNKEL (reference sequence). The CDR3 runs 13 residues. The CDR3 spells CASSQNTFPEAFF. DNA for the CDR3: TGTGCCAGCAGCCAGAATACATTCCCTGAAGCTTTCTTT.